This record concerns one T cell receptor beta chain sequence. The data belong to a study of blood T cell repertoires in COVID-19. Whole-study context: COVID-19 samples, acute and convalescent, were from the United States, Italy and Spain. Sample material is recorded as cDNA or gDNA derived from T cells, B-cell-depleted T cells, or PBMCs.

Authors' methods: Amplifying reference gene primers gave estimates of nucleated cell counts. The table came from immunoSEQ multiplex PCR; TCRdb's copy has only in-frame clones and leaves some out. Clone size and the V and J calls come from that table; the DNA yielded D and trimming. Among over 250,000 clones listed, around 90% were seen once. Germline V gene data show CDR1 as MNHEY and CDR2 as SVGAGI. The V gene end was trimmed by 7 bases and the J gene end by 4 bases; junction bases not matched to a gene: 9. This CDR3 region has 15 residues. The chain has TRBV6-5 and TRBJ1-5, with 8 bases that match TRBD1. Sequencing was carried out using peripheral blood. The TCR was taken from a man aged 50-59 years with acute or convalescent COVID-19. The CDR3 sequence is CASTPTGAENQPQHF. The CDR3 region has the DNA TGTGCCAGCACCCCGACAGGGGCTGAAAATCAGCCCCAGCATTTT.